Listed below are T cell receptor beta chains from one sample, sequenced in a study of blood T cell repertoires in COVID-19. TCRdb keeps only in-frame clones here, not all; method: immunoSEQ multiplex PCR. This sample has over 100,000 clones, with 79% found just once. The specimen sequenced was peripheral blood. These TCRs come from a woman of 80 years or more with acute or convalescent COVID-19. Each CDR3 is given with its conserved first and last residue. The D gene is left open where the match is weak. Not every row has a clone size; where given, it reads once, few, many or a size class.

d_call,j_call,clone_size,v_call,cdr3_nt,cdr3_aa
-,TRBJ2-5,-,TRBV5-4,TGTGCCAGCAGCGTACTGTGGGAGACCCAGTACTTC,CASSVLWETQYF
TRBD1,TRBJ1-1,-,TRBV10-3,TGTGCCATCTCCCGACAGGGAATGAAGAACACTGAAGCTTTCTTT,CAISRQGMKNTEAFF
TRBD1,TRBJ2-7,-,TRBV14,TGTGCCAGCAGCACAGGGGTAGCGCGGGAGCAGTACTTC,CASSTGVAREQYF
TRBD1,TRBJ1-6,-,TRBV5-4,TGTGCCAGCAGCTGGGACAGGGGAGATTCACCCCTCCACTTT,CASSWDRGDSPLHF
TRBD2,TRBJ2-1,-,TRBV14,TGTGCCAGCAGCCAATGGAGCGGGAGTTTCAATGAGCAGTTCTTC,CASSQWSGSFNEQFF
-,TRBJ1-6,-,TRBV10-2,TGCGCCAGCAGTGAGTCGATGCGAGCGACACCCCTCCACTTT,CASSESMRATPLHF
TRBD2,TRBJ2-7,-,TRBV4-1,TGCGCCAGCAGCCAAGGTCTAGCGGGAGGCCAGAGCTCCTACGAGCAGTACTTC,CASSQGLAGGQSSYEQYF
TRBD2,TRBJ2-1,-,TRBV19,TGTGCCAGTATGGCTAGGGCGGGAGGGCCCTCGAATGAGCAGTTCTTC,CASMARAGGPSNEQFF
-,TRBJ1-1,-,TRBV28,TGTGCCAGCAGGTCAACTATGAACACTGAAGCTTTCTTT,CASRSTMNTEAFF
-,TRBJ1-1,-,TRBV9,TGTGCCAGCAGCGTGGGCAGCAACACTGAAGCTTTCTTT,CASSVGSNTEAFF
-,TRBJ1-2,-,TRBV14,TGTGCCAGCAGCCAGAGTCGTGGGGGGAATGGCTACACCTTC,CASSQSRGGNGYTF
-,TRBJ2-1,-,TRBV28,TGTGCCAGCAGTCCCACAGGTATCATCTACAATGAGCAGTTCTTC,CASSPTGIIYNEQFF
TRBD1,TRBJ2-1,-,TRBV11-2,TGTGCCAGCAGCTTTCGCGCAGGGGGCGTCTACAATGAGCAGTTCTTC,CASSFRAGGVYNEQFF
TRBD2,TRBJ2-2,once,TRBV4-1,TGCGCCAGCAGCTACCTAGCGGGGGGGATGTTGAACACCGGGGAGCTGTTTTTT,CASSYLAGGMLNTGELFF
TRBD1,TRBJ1-6,-,TRBV18,TGTGCCAGCTCACGGGACAGGGGGGATTCACCCCTCCACTTT,CASSRDRGDSPLHF
TRBD2,TRBJ2-1,-,TRBV4-3,TGCGCCAGCAGCCAAGGACTGGGAGGGAACCGGCTATACAATGAGCAGTTCTTC,CASSQGLGGNRLYNEQFF
TRBD1,TRBJ2-2,-,TRBV18,TGTGCCAGCTCACCCCAACAGGGGGCGAACACCGGGGAGCTGTTTTTT,CASSPQQGANTGELFF
TRBD2,TRBJ2-7,once,TRBV28,TGTGCCAGCAAAGCGGGAGGGAGCTCCTACGAGCAGTACTTC,CASKAGGSSYEQYF
-,TRBJ2-3,-,TRBV5-6,TGTGCCAGCAGCTTGGAAGGAGGGACGTATTTTCCACTGGGAGATACGCAGTATTTT,CASSLEGGTYFPLGDTQYF
TRBD1,TRBJ2-1,-,TRBV28,TGTGCCAGCATTTCACAGGGGGTTAATGAGCAGTTCTTC,CASISQGVNEQFF
TRBD1,TRBJ1-6,-,TRBV6-1,TGTGCCAGCAGTGAACCGAGACAGGGTAGGACCTATAATTCACCCCTCCACTTT,CASSEPRQGRTYNSPLHF
-,TRBJ1-3,-,TRBV19,TGTGCCAGTAGCGCCGCAGGGATCCCTGGAAACACCATATATTTT,CASSAAGIPGNTIYF
-,TRBJ2-3,-,TRBV5-1,TGCGCCAGCAGCGGAGGGGGCTCAATAAGCACAGATACGCAGTATTTT,CASSGGGSISTDTQYF
-,TRBJ1-2,-,TRBV7-8,TGTGCCAGCAGCTTATTGGCAGGGAGGTCCGATGGCTACACCTTC,CASSLLAGRSDGYTF
TRBD1,TRBJ1-1,-,TRBV5-5,TGTGCCAGCAGCTTTGGAGGGACAGGGGCATGGGCTTTCTTT,CASSFGGTGAWAFF
-,TRBJ1-4,many,TRBV19,TGTGCCAGCCGGAGGGGTAGGGATGAAAAACTGTTTTTT,CASRRGRDEKLFF
TRBD1,TRBJ2-4,-,TRBV5-4,TGTGCCAGCAGCCTAGACAGGGCCAACATTCAGTACTTC,CASSLDRANIQYF
-,TRBJ1-4,-,TRBV5-1,TGCGCCAGCAGCTCTCAGGGTTCAACTAATGAAAAACTGTTTTTT,CASSSQGSTNEKLFF
-,TRBJ1-6,-,TRBV9,TGTGCCAGCAACCGGGACACCGGGTCCCTCCACTTT,CASNRDTGSLHF
TRBD2,TRBJ2-5,-,TRBV5-1,TGCGCCAGCGGGCCGCTAGCGGGACAAGAGACCCAGTACTTC,CASGPLAGQETQYF
TRBD1,TRBJ1-2,-,TRBV19,TGTGCCAGTAGTTTAGGGACAGGGGAAGATGGCTACACCTTC,CASSLGTGEDGYTF
-,TRBJ2-1,-,TRBV19,TGTGCCAGTAGGCCCTTGGGGGGGCTCGATGAGCAGTTCTTC,CASRPLGGLDEQFF
-,TRBJ1-5,-,TRBV12-5,TGTGCTAGTGGTCCAGACATTTATAGCAATCAGCCCCAGCATTTT,CASGPDIYSNQPQHF
TRBD2,TRBJ2-3,once,TRBV30,TGTGCCTGGACTAGCGGGGTTCCCCCAGATACGCAGTATTTT,CAWTSGVPPDTQYF
TRBD2,TRBJ2-7,once,TRBV12-3/TRBV12-4,TGTGCCAGCAGTTTTCTGCGGGAGAGGGAGCAGTACTTC,CASSFLREREQYF